This T cell receptor beta chain was retrieved from a study of beta chain features in type 1 diabetes. V was clipped by 4 bases and J by 5 bases, with 14 bases between them. The CDR3 consists of 14 residues. Germline lookup yields CDR1 LGHNA and CDR2 YSLEER. Overall study findings and caveats: Shorter TCRB CDR3s, moderately but significantly so, marked every one of the four CD4+ subsets in Type 1 diabetes patients.

Regarding this clone: The antigen remains unidentified.

Isolated RNA was reverse transcribed in full, so expressed TCRB transcripts were sequenced. About 3.57 million reads per sample were averaged for naive, central memory and regulatory samples. Sequencing used immunoSEQ multiplex PCR; TCRdb keeps in-frame clones, though not all of them. Of almost 350,000 clones detected, around 20% appear once; the ten largest clones hold approximately 0.046%. V and J are TRBV4-3 and TRBJ2-5, with D possibly TRBD1 on 6 matching bases. The receptor was derived from a woman between 18 and 30 years old in good health. Sequences were obtained from naive CD4+ T cells from blood. In DNA, the CDR3 is TGCGCCAGCAGCCGATCAGGGGTAACGGAGACCCAGTACTTC. Protein: CASSRSGVTETQYF.